This T cell receptor (beta chain) stems from a study of cytomegalovirus exposure and HLA in healthy donors. The wider study: From HLA-typed donors, an early data release held tens of millions of unique TCRs. Study findings and constraints: V- and J-gene trimming of TCR beta was linked (in a later analysis) to a missense DCLRE1C variant. Evidence from a later analysis indicated that most CMV-associated TCR beta chains looked HLA-restricted.

With respect to this clone: Its antigen is not known.

Healthy individuals who donated bone marrow served as the donors. The study ran its PCR with 60 Vbeta and 13 Jbeta primers. Here immunoSEQ multiplex PCR was the method, and the copy in TCRdb shows in-frame clones only, minus some. The data hold about 140,000 clones, with approximately 80% observed a single time. Material for sequencing was PBMCs. This TCR came from a male donor in good health and CMV-seropositive.

The DNA of the CDR3 is TGTGCCAGCAGGCTAATTCACAATGAGCAGTTCTTC. Translated, it gives CASRLIHNEQFF. The chain recombines TRBV6-1 with TRBJ2-1; D uncertain. CDR1 is MNHNS and CDR2 is SASEGT in the germline V gene. Trimming took off 6 bases at V and 5 bases at J, with 8 bases between the two ends. The CDR3 contains 12 residues.